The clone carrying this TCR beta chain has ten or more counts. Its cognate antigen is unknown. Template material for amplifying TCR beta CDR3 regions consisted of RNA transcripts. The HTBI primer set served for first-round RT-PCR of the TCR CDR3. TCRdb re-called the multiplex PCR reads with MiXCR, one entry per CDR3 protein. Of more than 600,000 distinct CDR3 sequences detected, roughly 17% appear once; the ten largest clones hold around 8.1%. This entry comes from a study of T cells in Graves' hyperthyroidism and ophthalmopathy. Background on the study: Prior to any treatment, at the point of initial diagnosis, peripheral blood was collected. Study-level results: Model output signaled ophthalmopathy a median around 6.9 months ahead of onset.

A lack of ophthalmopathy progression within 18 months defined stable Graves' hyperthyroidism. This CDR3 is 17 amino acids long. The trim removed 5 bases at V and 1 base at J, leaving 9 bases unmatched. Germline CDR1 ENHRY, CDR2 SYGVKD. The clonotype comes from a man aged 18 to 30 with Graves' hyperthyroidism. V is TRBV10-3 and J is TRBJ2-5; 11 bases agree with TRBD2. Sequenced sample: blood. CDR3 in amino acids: CAISREGLAAFQETQYF. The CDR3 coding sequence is TGTGCCATCAGTCGGGAGGGACTAGCGGCGTTCCAAGAGACCCAGTACTTC.